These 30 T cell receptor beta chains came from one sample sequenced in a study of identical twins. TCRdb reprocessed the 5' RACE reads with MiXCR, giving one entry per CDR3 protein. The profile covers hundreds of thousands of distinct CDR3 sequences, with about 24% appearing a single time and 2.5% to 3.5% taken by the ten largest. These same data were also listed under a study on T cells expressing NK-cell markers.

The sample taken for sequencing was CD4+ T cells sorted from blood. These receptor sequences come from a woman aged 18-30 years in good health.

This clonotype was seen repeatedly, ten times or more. CDR3 protein: CASSLLGTTGNTIYF. CDR3 coding DNA: TGCGCCAGCAGCTTGTTAGGGACTACTGGAAACACCATATATTTT. V is TRBV5-1 and J is TRBJ1-3, with D possibly being TRBD1 (5 bases). This CDR3 comprises 15 residues. Trimming cost V 1 base and J 2 bases, with 10 bases left between them. Looked up from germline, CDR1 is SGHRS and CDR2 is YFSETQ.

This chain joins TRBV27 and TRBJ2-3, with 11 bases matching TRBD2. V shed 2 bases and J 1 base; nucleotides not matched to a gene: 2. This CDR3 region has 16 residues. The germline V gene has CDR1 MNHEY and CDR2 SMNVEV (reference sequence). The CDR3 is CASSLKGLAGTDTQYF. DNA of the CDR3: TGTGCCAGCAGTTTAAAGGGACTAGCGGGCACAGATACGCAGTATTTT.

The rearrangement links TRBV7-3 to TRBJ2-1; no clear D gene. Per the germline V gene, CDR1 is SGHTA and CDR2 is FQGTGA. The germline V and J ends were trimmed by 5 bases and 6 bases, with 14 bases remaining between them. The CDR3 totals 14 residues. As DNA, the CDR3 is TGTGCCAGCAGCCCGCAGCTAGAGGCCAATGAGCAGTTCTTC. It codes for CASSPQLEANEQFF.

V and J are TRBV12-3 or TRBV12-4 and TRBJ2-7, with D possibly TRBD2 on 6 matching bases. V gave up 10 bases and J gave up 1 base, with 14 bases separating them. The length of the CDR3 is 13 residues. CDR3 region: CATARSGSYEQYF. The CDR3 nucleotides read TGTGCCACCGCTCGTAGCGGTTCCTACGAGCAGTACTTC.

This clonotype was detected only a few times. This CDR3 is CASSLRGTGSGHGQYF. Written as DNA, the CDR3 is TGTGCCAGCAGTTTACGGGGGACCGGTTCGGGGCATGGGCAGTATTTT. The chain recombines TRBV12-3 or TRBV12-4 with TRBJ2-3; weak D call: TRBD2 (6 bases). The CDR3 totals 16 residues. Trimming took 2 bases from V and 11 from J, leaving 23 bases between them.

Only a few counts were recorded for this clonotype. This chain's CDR3 is CASSFLETYTQYF. For the CDR3, the DNA is TGTGCCAGCAGCTTTCTAGAGACCTATACGCAGTATTTT. The chain has TRBV5-6 and TRBJ2-3; D gene unclear. V was trimmed by 2 bases and J by 7 bases, leaving 11 bases between them. This CDR3 has 13 amino acids. Germline loops: CDR1 SGHDT, CDR2 YYEEEE.

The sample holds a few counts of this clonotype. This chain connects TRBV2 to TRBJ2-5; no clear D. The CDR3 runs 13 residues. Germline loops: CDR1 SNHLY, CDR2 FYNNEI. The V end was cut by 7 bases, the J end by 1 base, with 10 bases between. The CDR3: CASTKERQETQYF. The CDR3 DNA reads TGTGCCAGCACTAAGGAACGCCAAGAGACCCAGTACTTC.

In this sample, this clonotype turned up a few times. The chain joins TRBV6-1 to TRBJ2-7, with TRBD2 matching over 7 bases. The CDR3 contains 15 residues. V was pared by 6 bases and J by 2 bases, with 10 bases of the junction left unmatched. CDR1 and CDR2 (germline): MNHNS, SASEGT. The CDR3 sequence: CASRRAGVQAYEQYF. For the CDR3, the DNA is TGTGCCAGCAGGCGGGCGGGAGTCCAAGCCTACGAGCAGTACTTC.

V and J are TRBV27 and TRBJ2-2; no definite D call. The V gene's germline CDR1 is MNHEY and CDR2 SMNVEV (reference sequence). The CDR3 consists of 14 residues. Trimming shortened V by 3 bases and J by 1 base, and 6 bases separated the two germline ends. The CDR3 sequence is CASSLTWNTGELFF. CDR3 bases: TGTGCCAGCAGTTTGACTTGGAACACCGGGGAGCTGTTTTTT.

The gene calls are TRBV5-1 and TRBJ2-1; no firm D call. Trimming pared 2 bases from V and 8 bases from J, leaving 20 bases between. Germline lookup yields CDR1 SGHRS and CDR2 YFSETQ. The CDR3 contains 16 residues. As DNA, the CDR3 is TGCGCCAGCAGCTTTACCTCAATGGCTAGGACGGATGAGCAGTTCTTC. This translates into CASSFTSMARTDEQFF.

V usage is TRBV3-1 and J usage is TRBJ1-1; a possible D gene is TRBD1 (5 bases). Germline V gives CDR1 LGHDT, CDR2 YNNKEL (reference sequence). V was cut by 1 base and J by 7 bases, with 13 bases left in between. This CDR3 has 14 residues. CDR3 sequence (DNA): TGTGCCAGCAGCCAAGGGCAGGGAAGCAGTGAAGCTTTCTTT. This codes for CASSQGQGSSEAFF.

CDR3 nucleotides: TGTGCCAGCAGGAGCCCTCCGGGACAGCCCCAGCATTTT. This encodes CASRSPPGQPQHF. The chain combines TRBV6-1 with TRBJ1-5; D ambiguous. The CDR3 length is 13 residues. V was trimmed by 6 bases and J by 7 bases, leaving 13 bases between them. Germline lookup yields CDR1 MNHNS and CDR2 SASEGT.

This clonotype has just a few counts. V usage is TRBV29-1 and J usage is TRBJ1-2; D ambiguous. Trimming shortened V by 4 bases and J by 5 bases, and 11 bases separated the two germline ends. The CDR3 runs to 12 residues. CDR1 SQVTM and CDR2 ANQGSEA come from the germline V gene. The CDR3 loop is CSVARLAYGYTF. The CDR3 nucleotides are TGCAGCGTTGCTCGATTGGCGTATGGCTACACCTTC.

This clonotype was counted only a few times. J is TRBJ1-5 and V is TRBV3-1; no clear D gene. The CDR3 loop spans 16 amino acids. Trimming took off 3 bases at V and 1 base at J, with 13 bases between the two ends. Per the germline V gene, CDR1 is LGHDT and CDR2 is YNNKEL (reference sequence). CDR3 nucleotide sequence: TGTGCCAGCAGCCAGGGATTCTGGCGGAGCAATCAGCCCCAGCATTTT. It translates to CASSQGFWRSNQPQHF.

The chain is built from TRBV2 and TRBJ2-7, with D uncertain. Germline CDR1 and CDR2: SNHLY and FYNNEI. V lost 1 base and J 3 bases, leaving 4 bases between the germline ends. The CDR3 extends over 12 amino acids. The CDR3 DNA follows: TGTGCCAGCAGTGAAGGCAGCTACGAGCAGTACTTC. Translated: CASSEGSYEQYF.

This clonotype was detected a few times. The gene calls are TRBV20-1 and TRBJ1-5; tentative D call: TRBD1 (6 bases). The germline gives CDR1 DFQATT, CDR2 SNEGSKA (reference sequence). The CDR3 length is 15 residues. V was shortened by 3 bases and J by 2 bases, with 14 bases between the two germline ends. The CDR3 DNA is TGCAGTGCTAGGGGGGGCTTAGCGGGCAATCAGCCCCAGCATTTT. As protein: CSARGGLAGNQPQHF.

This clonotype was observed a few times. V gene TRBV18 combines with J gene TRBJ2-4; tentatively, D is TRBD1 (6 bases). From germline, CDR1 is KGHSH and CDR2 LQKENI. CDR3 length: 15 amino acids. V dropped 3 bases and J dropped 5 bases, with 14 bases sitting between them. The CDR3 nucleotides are TGTGCCAGCTCACCCCTGGGCAGGGGCCAAAACATTCAGTACTTC. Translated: CASSPLGRGQNIQYF.

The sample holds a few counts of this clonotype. The CDR3 loop is CASSPGGATGELFF. The CDR3 nucleotides are TGTGCCAGCAGCCCAGGGGGCGCGACCGGGGAGCTGTTTTTT. The rearrangement joins TRBV12-3 or TRBV12-4 to TRBJ2-2, with TRBD1 matching over 8 bases. The V and J ends lost 6 bases and 5 bases, in that order; junction bases with no gene match: 5. CDR3 length equals 14 residues.

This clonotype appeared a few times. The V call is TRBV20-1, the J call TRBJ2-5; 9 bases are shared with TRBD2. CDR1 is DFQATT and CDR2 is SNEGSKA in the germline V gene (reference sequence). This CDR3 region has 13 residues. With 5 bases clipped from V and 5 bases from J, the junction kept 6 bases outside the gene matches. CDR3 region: CSAGLAGMETQYF. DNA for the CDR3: TGCAGTGCTGGGCTAGCGGGAATGGAGACCCAGTACTTC.

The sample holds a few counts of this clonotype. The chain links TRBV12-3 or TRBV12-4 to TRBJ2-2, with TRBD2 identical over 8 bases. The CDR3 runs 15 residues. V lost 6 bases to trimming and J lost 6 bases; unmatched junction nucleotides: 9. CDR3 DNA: TGTGCCAGCAGCCCGGGGACTAGTGTCGCCGGGGAGCTGTTTTTT. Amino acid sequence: CASSPGTSVAGELFF.

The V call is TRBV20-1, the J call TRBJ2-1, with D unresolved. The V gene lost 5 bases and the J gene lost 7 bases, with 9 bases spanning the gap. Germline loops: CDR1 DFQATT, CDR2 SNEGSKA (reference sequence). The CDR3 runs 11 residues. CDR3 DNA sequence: TGCAGTGCTTCCCAAAGGAATGAGCAGTTCTTC. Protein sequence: CSASQRNEQFF.

The CDR3 DNA follows: TGCGCCAGCACCTGGGGTCACCAAGAGACCCAGTACTTC. As protein: CASTWGHQETQYF. The chain links TRBV5-1 to TRBJ2-5; D remains ambiguous. The CDR3 has 13 amino acids. Germline assignment: CDR1 SGHRS and CDR2 YFSETQ. Trimming stripped 6 bases from V and 0 bases from J, with 9 bases between.

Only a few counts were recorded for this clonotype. For the CDR3, the DNA is TGTGCCAGCAGCAACGAGGGTGGGCGGGACAGCACAGATACGCAGTATTTT. Its protein product is CASSNEGGRDSTDTQYF. This chain links TRBV7-2 with TRBJ2-3; D is possibly TRBD2 (6 bases). The CDR3 length is 17 residues. V was trimmed by 5 bases and J by 0 bases, leaving 18 bases between them. The germline gives CDR1 SGHTA, CDR2 FQGNSA.

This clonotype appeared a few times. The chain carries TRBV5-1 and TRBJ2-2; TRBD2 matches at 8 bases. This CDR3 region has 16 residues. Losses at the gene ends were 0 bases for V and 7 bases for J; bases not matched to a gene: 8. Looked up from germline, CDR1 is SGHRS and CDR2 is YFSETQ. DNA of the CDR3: TGCGCCAGCAGCTTGGCCCGGGGGGGCCTGATCGGGGAGCTGTTTTTT. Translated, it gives CASSLARGGLIGELFF.

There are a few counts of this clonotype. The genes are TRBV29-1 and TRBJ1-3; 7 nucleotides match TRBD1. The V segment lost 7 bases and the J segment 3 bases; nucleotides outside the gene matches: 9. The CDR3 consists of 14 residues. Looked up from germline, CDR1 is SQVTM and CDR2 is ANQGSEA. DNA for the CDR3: TGCAGCGCATCGACAGGGACCGTTGGAAACACCATATATTTT. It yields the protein CSASTGTVGNTIYF.

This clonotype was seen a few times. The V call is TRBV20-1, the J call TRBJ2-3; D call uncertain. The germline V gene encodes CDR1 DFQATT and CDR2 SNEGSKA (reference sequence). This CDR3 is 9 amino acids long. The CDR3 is CRGTDTQYF. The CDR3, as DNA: TGCAGGGGGACAGATACGCAGTATTTT.

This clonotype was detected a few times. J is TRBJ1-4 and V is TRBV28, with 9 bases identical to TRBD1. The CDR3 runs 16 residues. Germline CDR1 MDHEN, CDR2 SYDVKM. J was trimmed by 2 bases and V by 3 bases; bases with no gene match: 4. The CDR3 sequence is CASSLGQGRTNEKLFF. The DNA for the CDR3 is TGTGCCAGCAGTTTGGGACAGGGCAGGACTAATGAAAAACTGTTTTTT.

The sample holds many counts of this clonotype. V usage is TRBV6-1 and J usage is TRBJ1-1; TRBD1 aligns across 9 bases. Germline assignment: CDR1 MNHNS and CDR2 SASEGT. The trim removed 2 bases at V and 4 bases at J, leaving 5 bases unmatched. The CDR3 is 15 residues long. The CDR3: CASSETGGGATEAFF. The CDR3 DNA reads TGTGCCAGCAGTGAAACAGGGGGCGGCGCCACTGAAGCTTTCTTT.

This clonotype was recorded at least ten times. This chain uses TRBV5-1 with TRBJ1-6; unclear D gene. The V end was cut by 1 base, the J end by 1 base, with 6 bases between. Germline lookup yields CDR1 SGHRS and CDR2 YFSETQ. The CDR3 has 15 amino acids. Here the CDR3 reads CASSLLESYNSPLHF. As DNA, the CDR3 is TGCGCCAGCAGCTTGTTGGAGTCCTATAATTCACCCCTCCACTTT. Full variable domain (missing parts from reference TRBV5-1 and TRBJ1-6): KAGVTQTPRYLIKTRGQQVTLSCSPISGHRSVSWYQQTPGQGLQFLFEYFSETQRNKGNFPGRFSGRQFSNSRSEMNVSTLELGDSALYLCASSLLESYNSPLHFGNGTRLTVT.

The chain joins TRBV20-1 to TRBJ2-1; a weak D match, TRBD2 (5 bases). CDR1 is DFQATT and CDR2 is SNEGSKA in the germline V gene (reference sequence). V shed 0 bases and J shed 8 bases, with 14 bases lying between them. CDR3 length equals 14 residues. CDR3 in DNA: TGCAGTGCTAGAGATCCAGCTAGCTGGGATGAGCAGTTCTTC. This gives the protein CSARDPASWDEQFF.